This TCR beta chain is drawn from a study of T cells in Graves' hyperthyroidism and ophthalmopathy (dated by TCRdb to the late 2010s). A note on the overall study: Peripheral blood samples were taken at initial diagnosis, before any treatment was given. After sampling, hyperthyroidism patients received methimazole starting at 30 mg daily, and ophthalmopathy patients received high-dose intravenous methylprednisolone. The study also compared thyroid tissue and blood T-cell repertoires from several Graves' hyperthyroidism patients. The roughly 94 discovery patients were randomly split 7:3 into training and test sets. To identify distinguishing TCR V-J signatures, a discovery cohort of about a hundred patients was used, comprising approximately 40 with Graves' ophthalmopathy and some 60 with stable Graves' hyperthyroidism. Prospective prediction of ophthalmopathy was tested in an independent validation cohort of approximately 18 hyperthyroidism patients and 17 patients who later progressed to ophthalmopathy. TCR Vbeta CDR3 sequencing of 120 to 150 peripheral blood samples (under 45 ophthalmopathy, roughly 74 hyperthyroidism and approximately 17 progressor patients) is reported in the paper. Findings and caveats that apply to the study as a whole: In validation, the model predicted progression to ophthalmopathy a median of about 5.9 months before onset, with about 70% sensitivity and roughly 72% specificity. Most expanded thyroid clonotypes (frequency above 0.001) were also detected in blood, suggesting blood repertoires may reflect thyroid immune responses. Sample size was not statistically predetermined, and investigators were not blinded to group allocation. Ophthalmopathy was separated from stable hyperthyroidism by a 13 V-J signature model, with around 90% sensitivity and approximately 81% specificity obtained in cross-validation and 80%/75% obtained in testing.

TCR beta CDR3 regions were amplified from RNA transcripts. A first-round RT-PCR of the TCR CDR3 used the HTBI primer set with the Qiagen OneStep RT-PCR kit. A second multiplex PCR round built the libraries, followed by size selection and purification. Sequencing of the libraries was done on an Illumina HiSeq2000 using paired-end 100 bp reads. Regarding the original processing steps: Raw data were processed with SOAPnuke, discarding reads with adapters, uncalled bases, mean Phred below 15, or no exact constant-primer or identifier match. High-quality paired reads were merged using COPE v1.2.5, and each unique nucleotide sequence was defined as a clonotype. MiTCR v1.1 was used to align the clonotypes against IMGT TRBV, TRBD and TRBJ reference segments. Only V-J combinations with frequency above 0.0001, covering roughly 99% of repertoires, were analysed. A TCS score was defined as the ratio between F50 (clonal expansion) and ExV (chaos), using BLOSUM62-based TCRdist between CDR3 peptides within each V-J. Welch's t-statistics and random forest reduced fewer than 600 V-J features to some 14, which were used in a naive Bayes classifier (R e1071). The similarity between thyroid and blood repertoires was quantified using the Morisita-Horn index. TCRdb itself trimmed the public reads at Q25 with fastp, ran MiXCR and retained productive beta chains. Under each unique CDR3 protein, matching rows form one entry showing the most common genes and DNA. What appears here as the V and J calls and clone size reflects TCRdb's work, not the paper's. Recorded for this sample are about 610,000 distinct CDR3 sequences; about 15% of them occurred a single time. The ten largest clones add up to around 4% of the sample.

V loses 1 base of germline sequence and J loses 0 bases, and the interval between the two ends is 13 bases. From the cysteine through the phenylalanine, the CDR3 covers 16 amino acids. CDR3 DNA only is kept here, 48 bases in frame from base 1. The CDR1 and CDR2 encoded by the germline V gene (reference sequence) are MNHEY and SMNVEV. Ophthalmopathy patients had moderately to severely active disease, with a Clinical Activity Score of 3 or more, a NOSPECS grade of 4 or more, and a disease duration of less than 3 months. The study excluded patients with uncontrolled infections, other autoimmune diseases, pregnancy or lactation. Diagnoses were based on clinical symptoms, serum thyroxine and TRAb, thyroid ultrasound and orbital computed tomography. PBMCs were isolated from 10 ml of fresh peripheral blood by Ficoll-Paque density gradient centrifugation. Total RNA was extracted with Trizol reagent, and quality was checked on an Agilent 2100 Bioanalyzer.

This clonotype was counted many times. Its specific antigen is unknown. No base quality values were provided; no much bigger clone lies one nucleotide off. The sequenced sample consisted of blood. The rearranged segments are TRBV27 and TRBJ2-7; the D segment could be TRBD1, given 6 matching bases. The clonotype comes from a woman aged 40 to 50 with Graves' ophthalmopathy. DNA sequence: TGTGCCAGCAGTTTATGGGCAGGGGCGTCCTCCTACGAGCAGTACTTC. Its amino acids are CASSLWAGASSYEQYF.